This T cell receptor (beta chain) was documented in a study of blood T cell repertoires in COVID-19. On the study more broadly: Specimens from acute and convalescent COVID-19 originated in the United States, Italy and Spain. Sources were T cells, B-cell-depleted T cells, or PBMCs; the material itself was cDNA or gDNA.

This clone appeared a single time. Authors' methods: Amplified reference gene primers provided the basis for estimating nucleated cell counts. Repertoires were generated with immunoSEQ multiplex PCR, while TCRdb's copy carries only in-frame clones and drops some. V and J calls and clone size are given by that table; D and trimming were obtained from the DNA. The table has 65,000 to 75,000 clones, 80% to 90% seen once. The V gene's germline CDR1 is LGHNA and CDR2 YSLEER. The CDR3 has 15 amino acids. V was pared by 4 bases and J by 7 bases, with 20 bases between. Sequencing was carried out using peripheral blood. The gene calls are TRBV4-3 and TRBJ2-7, with a tentative D call TRBD2 (6 bases). The TCR was taken from a man in his fifties or sixties with active COVID-19. Here the CDR3 DNA reads TGCGCCAGCAGCCGGGGGGTCGATCTGATGGGGGAGCAGTACTTC. It encodes CASSRGVDLMGEQYF.